This T cell receptor beta chain derives from a study of blood T cell repertoires in COVID-19. As for the study in general: The cDNA or gDNA used as material had been derived from T cells, B-cell-depleted T cells, or PBMCs.

In the authors' workflow: By means of reference gene primer amplification, nucleated cell counts were estimated. Libraries were prepared by immunoSEQ multiplex PCR; TCRdb keeps only in-frame clonotypes and omits some of them. V, J and clone size are taken as reported in that table, and D and trimming were inferred from the DNA itself. This sample carries 70,000 to 95,000 clones, 70% to 85% of them seen once, and the ten largest clones take 20% to 25%. The origin of this receptor is a woman between 50 and 59 years old with acute or convalescent COVID-19. Specimen: peripheral blood.

The CDR3 DNA reads TGTGCCAGCAGCAAAGTTTTGTACGCGGCAGGGTTCAACTCTGGGGCCAACGTCCTGACTTTC. Residues: CASSKVLYAAGFNSGANVLTF. V and J are TRBV21-1 and TRBJ2-6; the listed D gene, TRBD1, was not tested against the DNA. TRBV21-1 is a pseudogene locus. The CDR3 is made up of 21 amino acids.